In this sample, the clone carrying this T cell receptor beta chain turned up once. Germline V CDR1 and CDR2: SGHDN, FVKESK. The CDR3 runs 15 residues. The V end lost 4 bases, the J end lost 3 bases, and 16 bases lay between the germline ends. This entry is derived from a study of OX40 agonist ivuxolimab in advanced cancers. Study overall: Every 2 weeks, ivuxolimab was infused into the patients intravenously at between 0.01 and 10 mg/kg.

Profiled with immunoSEQ multiplex PCR; TCRdb holds only in-frame clones, not every one. Among roughly 41,000 clones listed, approximately 91% were seen once. The sample here was CD4+ or CD8+ T cells sorted from blood, taken in a trial of the OX40 agonist ivuxolimab. This TCR came from an adult with an advanced solid tumor such as melanoma, head and neck, liver or kidney cancer. V gene TRBV14 combines with J gene TRBJ2-7; no clear D gene. The CDR3 loop is CASSLVGQPDYEQYF. The CDR3 DNA reads TGTGCCAGCAGCCTCGTAGGCCAGCCAGACTACGAGCAGTACTTC.